This T cell receptor (beta chain) comes out of a study of blood T cell repertoires in COVID-19. Study details: Samples representing acute and convalescent COVID-19 were sourced from the United States, Italy and Spain. Sample material is recorded as cDNA or gDNA derived from T cells, B-cell-depleted T cells, or PBMCs.

Authors' analysis steps: Reference gene primer amplification yielded estimated nucleated cell counts. Sequencing used immunoSEQ multiplex PCR; TCRdb keeps in-frame clones, though not all of them. V and J calls and clone size come straight from that table; D and trimming were deduced from the DNA. The sample has around 170,000 clones; roughly 75% are singletons. The germline V gene has CDR1 SGHRS and CDR2 YFSETQ. CDR3 length: 17 residues. The ends lost 2 bases at V and 2 bases at J; junction bases unmatched: 11. The material sequenced was peripheral blood. The TCR comes from an older man with active or convalescent COVID-19. This chain links TRBV5-1 with TRBJ2-7; 9 nucleotides match TRBD1. The CDR3 nucleotides read TGCGCCAGCAGCTTAAAGTTTCCGGGACAGGGAACCTACGAGCAGTACTTC. This sequence encodes CASSLKFPGQGTYEQYF.